The 32 T cell receptor beta chains below come from one sample, sequenced in a study of neurological immune-mediated disorders. The time point is: longitudinal time-point 3. TCRdb re-derived calls from the 5' RACE reads in MiXCR, one entry per CDR3 protein. Of around 100,000 distinct CDR3 sequences in the sample, 10% to 12% are singletons; the top ten hold under 3.5%. Sequencing used PBMCs. The source of these receptors is a female donor with HTLV-1-associated myelopathy (HAM/TSP).

This clonotype was picked up many times. V and J are TRBV5-1 and TRBJ2-3, with a weak D call TRBD1 (7 bases). Between the trimmed V and J ends, which lost 4 bases and 0 bases, there was a span of 12 bases. The germline gives CDR1 SGHRS, CDR2 YFSETQ. The CDR3 loop spans 15 amino acids. CDR3: CASSAGQISTDTQYF. CDR3 DNA sequence: TGCGCCAGCAGCGCGGGACAGATAAGCACAGATACGCAGTATTTT.

The sample holds a few counts of this clonotype. The rearrangement joins TRBV20-1 to TRBJ2-5; 8 bases fit TRBD2. V gave up 5 bases and J gave up 4 bases; unmatched junction bases: 6. There are 13 residues in the CDR3. The germline CDR1 and CDR2 sequences are DFQATT and SNEGSKA (reference sequence). The CDR3 protein is CSAPGRGGETQYF. CDR3 in DNA: TGCAGTGCTCCCGGACGGGGGGGAGAGACCCAGTACTTC.

This clonotype was seen ten or more times. The V and J genes are TRBV5-1 and TRBJ2-2; TRBD2 matches at 10 bases. V gave up 2 bases and J gave up 6 bases; unmatched junction bases: 13. This CDR3 contains 18 residues. Germline CDR1 SGHRS, CDR2 YFSETQ. The CDR3 loop is CASSFPKERGGLSGELFF. CDR3 in DNA: TGCGCCAGCAGCTTCCCCAAAGAGCGGGGGGGCCTTTCCGGGGAGCTGTTTTTT.

This clonotype was counted ten times or more. The CDR3 reads CASSEAASVQYF. CDR3 sequence (DNA): TGTGCCAGCAGTGAAGCAGCGTCAGTTCAGTACTTC. This chain connects TRBV25-1 to TRBJ2-4, with D uncertain. V was clipped by 2 bases and J by 11 bases, with 10 bases between them. The CDR3 contains 12 residues. The V gene's germline CDR1 is MGHDK and CDR2 SYGVNS.

Ten or more counts support this clonotype. The V and J genes are TRBV29-1 and TRBJ2-3, with 10 bases identical to TRBD1. Germline V gene lookup returns CDR1 SQVTM and CDR2 ANQGSEA. The CDR3 runs to 14 residues. Trimming at V came to 8 bases and at J to 3 bases, leaving 8 bases not matched to a gene. The CDR3 is CSSTGTGATDTQYF. The CDR3 coding sequence is TGCAGCTCAACCGGGACAGGGGCAACAGATACGCAGTATTTT.

This clonotype was seen repeatedly, ten times or more. CDR3 in DNA: TGCAGTGCTGGGACTAGCGGGGGCCGCGGTGTTGGTTATACCGGGGAGCTGTTTTTT. It translates to CSAGTSGGRGVGYTGELFF. V and J are TRBV20-1 and TRBJ2-2, with TRBD2 matching over 14 bases. Per the germline V gene, CDR1 is DFQATT and CDR2 is SNEGSKA (reference sequence). V dropped 5 bases and J dropped 5; count of bases not matched to a gene: 16. The CDR3 covers 19 residues.

Notes on this clonotype: A much larger clone is a single base away; this may be a read error. This chain connects TRBV5-1 to TRBJ2-3, with 7 positions matching TRBD1. The V gene end was trimmed by 3 bases and the J gene end by 2 bases; junction bases not matched to a gene: 18. From germline, CDR1 is SGHRS and CDR2 YFSETQ. The CDR3 has 19 residues. Here the CDR3 DNA reads TGCGCCAGCAGCTCCCCTCCCTCCCGACAGGGTAGGATCACAGATACGCAGTATTTT. It is translated as CASSSPPSRQGRITDTQYF.

This clonotype came up many times. The chain recombines TRBV7-9 with TRBJ2-7; no firm D call. Per germline, CDR1 SEHNR and CDR2 FQNEAQ (reference sequence). The CDR3 runs to 12 residues. Trimming cost V 2 bases and J 7 bases, with 9 bases left between them. In DNA form, the CDR3 reads TGTGCCAGCAGCTTAAGTAAAAATGAGCAGTACTTC. Translated, it gives CASSLSKNEQYF.

With regard to this clonotype: A read error may be the cause here, since a much bigger clone is one base away. The rearrangement joins TRBV28 to TRBJ2-7, with D possibly being TRBD2 (6 bases). This CDR3 is 11 amino acids long. V lost 3 bases and J 12 bases, leaving 12 bases between the germline ends. CDR1 and CDR2 from the germline V gene are MDHEN and SYDVKM. The CDR3 here is CASSLMGTVYF. CDR3 DNA sequence: TGTGCCAGCAGTTTGATGGGGACTGTGTACTTC.

This clonotype was observed many times. This chain connects TRBV3-1 to TRBJ1-1; 12 bases align to TRBD1. V gave up 4 bases and J gave up 7 bases; unmatched junction bases: 4. There are 14 residues in the CDR3. Germline V CDR1 and CDR2: LGHDT, YNNKEL (reference sequence). CDR3 sequence (DNA): TGTGCCAGCAGCCGGGGACAGGGGGCTGTTGAAGCTTTCTTT. It is translated as CASSRGQGAVEAFF.

The table lists this clonotype with many counts. V and J are TRBV5-6 and TRBJ1-1; TRBD1 might be the D (6 bases). This CDR3 region has 14 residues. V dropped 4 bases and J dropped 4 bases, with 14 bases sitting between them. Germline loops: CDR1 SGHDT, CDR2 YYEEEE. CDR3 nucleotide sequence: TGTGCCAGCAGCGCAATCAGGGGTTCCACTGAAGCTTTCTTT. Residues: CASSAIRGSTEAFF.

This clonotype has at least ten counts. One end of the junction is discordant with germline, which a read error may explain. The rearrangement joins TRBV27 to TRBJ1-4, with a tentative D call TRBD1 (6 bases). CDR1 MNHEY and CDR2 SMNVEV come from the germline V gene (reference sequence). The CDR3 is made up of 16 amino acids. This chain's CDR3 is CASSLNSGTTNEKLFF. The CDR3 DNA sequence: TGTGCCAGCAGCCTCAACAGCGGGACAACAAATGAAAAACTGTTTTTT.

This clonotype was counted many times. V is TRBV2 and J is TRBJ2-7; D call uncertain. V gave up 2 bases and J gave up 0 bases, with 2 bases separating them. CDR1 and CDR2 (germline): SNHLY, FYNNEI. The CDR3 is made up of 12 amino acids. CDR3 bases: TGTGCCAGCAGTGAAAACTCCTACGAGCAGTACTTC. This encodes CASSENSYEQYF.

This clonotype occurred many times. The V call is TRBV5-1, the J call TRBJ2-3, with TRBD1 identical over 7 bases. In germline, CDR1 is SGHRS, CDR2 YFSETQ. The CDR3 totals 15 residues. The ends lost 5 bases at V and 3 bases at J; junction bases unmatched: 9. The CDR3 sequence: CASRRQGSETDTQYF. In DNA, the CDR3 is TGCGCCAGCAGACGACAGGGTAGTGAGACAGATACGCAGTATTTT. Drawing the rest from reference TRBV5-1 and TRBJ2-3, the complete variable domain is KAGVTQTPRYLIKTRGQQVTLSCSPISGHRSVSWYQQTPGQGLQFLFEYFSETQRNKGNFPGRFSGRQFSNSRSEMNVSTLELGDSALYLCASRRQGSETDTQYFGPGTRLTVL.

The table lists this clonotype with many counts. V is TRBV10-3 and J is TRBJ2-3; the match to TRBD2 covers 12 bases. The trim removed 5 bases at V and 7 bases at J, leaving 10 bases unmatched. Germline CDR1 ENHRY, CDR2 SYGVKD. CDR3 length equals 16 residues. This chain's CDR3 is CAISITSGGSLYTQYF. CDR3 nucleotide sequence: TGTGCCATCAGTATTACTAGCGGGGGGTCATTGTATACGCAGTATTTT.

Ten or more counts support this clonotype. V usage is TRBV7-2 and J usage is TRBJ2-3; TRBD1 or TRBD2 may be the D gene (5 bases each). This CDR3 comprises 15 residues. The V gene's germline CDR1 is SGHTA and CDR2 FQGNSA. The V end lost 5 bases, the J end lost 0 bases, and 12 bases lay between the germline ends. Here the CDR3 DNA reads TGTGCCAGCAGCCGGATGGGACGCAGCACAGATACGCAGTATTTT. This encodes CASSRMGRSTDTQYF.

This clonotype was recorded at least ten times. The chain combines TRBV5-1 with TRBJ2-4, with 10 positions matching TRBD2. The CDR3 runs to 14 residues. The V gene end was trimmed by 4 bases and the J gene end by 6 bases; junction bases not matched to a gene: 4. Germline V CDR1 and CDR2: SGHRS, YFSETQ. CDR3: CASSPASGGNIQYF. The CDR3 nucleotides are TGCGCCAGCAGCCCAGCTAGCGGGGGAAACATTCAGTACTTC.

This clonotype was seen ten or more times. The rearrangement uses TRBV20-1 and TRBJ2-7, with D tentatively TRBD1 (5 bases). Between the trimmed V and J ends, which lost 5 bases and 3 bases, there was a span of 14 bases. Germline V gene data show CDR1 as DFQATT and CDR2 as SNEGSKA (reference sequence). This CDR3 has 13 amino acids. The CDR3 DNA follows: TGCAGTGCTCCGGTCCAGGGCGACTACGAGCAGTACTTC. This translates into CSAPVQGDYEQYF.

This clonotype was detected ten times or more. This rearrangement joins TRBV20-1 to TRBJ2-1; D is unclear. V dropped 3 bases and J dropped 4 bases, with 4 bases sitting between them. The CDR3 length is 11 residues. Germline lookup yields CDR1 DFQATT and CDR2 SNEGSKA (reference sequence). The CDR3 region is CSASWYNEQFF. CDR3 DNA: TGCAGTGCTAGTTGGTACAATGAGCAGTTCTTC.

This clonotype has ten or more counts. This chain connects TRBV5-1 to TRBJ2-5, with D tentatively TRBD1 or TRBD2 (6 bases each). The CDR3 loop spans 14 amino acids. Per germline, CDR1 SGHRS and CDR2 YFSETQ. Deletions cut 7 bases from V and 2 bases from J, with 15 bases between. The chain's CDR3 is CASSKGGRQETQYF. The CDR3 coding sequence is TGCGCCAGCTCCAAGGGGGGCAGACAAGAGACCCAGTACTTC. The full variable domain, its missing parts supplied by reference TRBV5-1 and TRBJ2-5, is KAGVTQTPRYLIKTRGQQVTLSCSPISGHRSVSWYQQTPGQGLQFLFEYFSETQRNKGNFPGRFSGRQFSNSRSEMNVSTLELGDSALYLCASSKGGRQETQYFGPGTRLLVL.

The table lists this clonotype with many counts. The chain links TRBV6-5 to TRBJ2-3; TRBD2 matches 10 bases. This CDR3 contains 14 residues. In germline, CDR1 is MNHEY, CDR2 SVGAGI. The J segment lost 7 bases and the V segment lost 5 bases, leaving 6 bases of the junction unmatched. The DNA for the CDR3 is TGTGCCAGCAGTCCTAGCGGGGGTGCGAATACGCAGTATTTT. This encodes CASSPSGGANTQYF.

This clonotype was counted a few times. The rearrangement uses TRBV7-7 and TRBJ2-5, with TRBD2 identical over 11 bases. Unmatched junction bases numbered 3, after V lost 5 bases and J lost 1 base. Germline V gives CDR1 SSHAT, CDR2 FNYEAQ (reference sequence). The CDR3 runs to 15 residues. CDR3 sequence reads: CASSNSGGAQETQYF. The CDR3 DNA sequence: TGTGCCAGCAGCAATAGCGGGGGGGCCCAAGAGACCCAGTACTTC.

CDR3 protein: CSATLAGVNTGELFF. DNA for the CDR3: TGCAGTGCGACACTAGCGGGGGTGAACACCGGGGAGCTGTTTTTT. V usage is TRBV20-1 and J usage is TRBJ2-2, with 11 positions matching TRBD2. J was trimmed by 1 base and V by 6 bases; bases with no gene match: 4. The V gene's germline CDR1 is DFQATT and CDR2 SNEGSKA (reference sequence). CDR3 size: 15 residues.

In its sample, this clonotype was seen many times. The V call is TRBV7-9, the J call TRBJ2-3, with D maybe TRBD2 (6 bases). The length of the CDR3 is 16 residues. With 5 bases removed from V and 4 bases from J, the gap between germline ends came to 19 bases. CDR1 SEHNR and CDR2 FQNEAQ come from the germline V gene (reference sequence). The CDR3 DNA sequence: TGTGCCAGCAGCCGCGGGGTCACCGTTAAACCAGATACGCAGTATTTT. It specifies CASSRGVTVKPDTQYF.

Notes on this clonotype: This may come from a read error, since a much larger clone is one base off. V gene TRBV5-5 combines with J gene TRBJ2-5; 7 nucleotides align to TRBD1. CDR1 and CDR2 (germline): SGHKS, YYEKEE (reference sequence). This CDR3 is built from 14 residues. The CDR3 loop is CASRPTGVGETKYF. Here the CDR3 DNA reads TGTGCCAGCAGGCCAACAGGGGTCGGGGAGACCAAGTACTTC.

Many counts were recorded for this clonotype. The CDR3 DNA follows: TGCGCCAGCAGCTTAGCGACAGGTATTTCCTACGAGCAGTACTTC. Its protein is CASSLATGISYEQYF. The gene calls are TRBV5-1 and TRBJ2-7, with D possibly TRBD1 on 6 matching bases. Germline CDR1 SGHRS, CDR2 YFSETQ. This CDR3 has 15 amino acids. V was shortened by 2 bases and J by 1 base, with 13 bases between the two germline ends.

At least ten counts were recorded for this clonotype. The chain has TRBV20-1 and TRBJ2-7; D not certain. This CDR3 spans 13 amino acids. V was cut by 6 bases and J by 4 bases, with 16 bases left in between. Germline CDR1 is DFQATT and CDR2 is SNEGSKA (reference sequence). The CDR3 DNA reads as TGCAGTGCGTGGATCAGGTACAAGTACGAGCAGTACTTC. Translating gives CSAWIRYKYEQYF.

This clonotype was counted at least ten times. The V call is TRBV20-1, the J call TRBJ1-1; TRBD1 aligns across 7 bases. V shed 1 base, J shed 4 bases, and the junction held 6 bases outside the gene matches. Germline V CDR1 and CDR2: DFQATT, SNEGSKA (reference sequence). The CDR3 is 14 amino acids. The CDR3 region is CSARVEGAGTEAFF. In DNA form, the CDR3 reads TGCAGTGCTAGAGTAGAGGGGGCTGGCACTGAAGCTTTCTTT.

This chain joins TRBV18 and TRBJ2-3; TRBD1 matches at 7 bases. The CDR3 runs 14 residues. CDR1 and CDR2 from the germline V gene are KGHSH and LQKENI. V was pared by 3 bases and J by 6 bases, with 6 bases of the junction left unmatched. The CDR3 loop reads CASSPTGSGDTQYF. The CDR3 region has the DNA TGTGCCAGCTCACCGACAGGGTCCGGCGATACGCAGTATTTT.

This clonotype was seen a handful of times. The chain's CDR3 is CANPGGASNQPQHF. The DNA for the CDR3 is TGCGCCAATCCAGGGGGCGCGAGCAATCAGCCCCAGCATTTT. The chain employs TRBV5-1 and TRBJ1-5; TRBD1 matches 8 bases. Looked up from germline, CDR1 is SGHRS and CDR2 is YFSETQ. This CDR3 is built from 14 residues. Trimming cost V 9 bases and J 1 base; bases outside gene matches: 6. Variable domain in full (rest from reference TRBV5-1 and TRBJ1-5): KAGVTQTPRYLIKTRGQQVTLSCSPISGHRSVSWYQQTPGQGLQFLFEYFSETQRNKGNFPGRFSGRQFSNSRSEMNVSTLELGDSALYLCANPGGASNQPQHFGDGTRLSIL.

This clonotype was detected ten times or more. The rearrangement joins TRBV7-8 to TRBJ2-7; D unresolved. CDR3 length: 14 residues. CDR1 and CDR2 (germline): SGHVS, FQNEAQ. Trimming pared 4 bases from V and 1 base from J, leaving 11 bases between. DNA for the CDR3: TGTGCCAGCAGCTGGGGTCCAGAGTCCTACGAGCAGTACTTC. This encodes CASSWGPESYEQYF.

This clonotype was picked up a small number of times. This CDR3 reads CSARDPQGSTEAFF. DNA of the CDR3: TGCAGTGCTAGAGATCCACAGGGAAGCACTGAAGCTTTCTTT. The rearrangement links TRBV20-1 to TRBJ1-1; D perhaps matches TRBD1 (6 bases). The CDR3 is 14 residues long. Germline V lookup: CDR1 DFQATT, CDR2 SNEGSKA (reference sequence). Trimming pared 0 bases from V and 4 bases from J, leaving 12 bases between.